The source of this T cell receptor beta chain is a study of radiotherapy plus CTLA-4 blockade in lung cancer. This clone was seen just once. Measured with immunoSEQ multiplex PCR; TCRdb has only the in-frame clones, and not every one. Of around 110,000 clones listed, over 65% are singletons. The clonotype was recovered from a human donor with non-small cell lung cancer that progressed on radiotherapy plus ipilimumab. Some clones in this sample may be carry-over from other donors' samples. The sequences come from peripheral blood, collected from a patient treated with radiotherapy plus ipilimumab.

CDR3 region: CASSLGYASGWGNIQYF. CDR3 in DNA: TGCGCCAGCAGCTTGGGATACGCTAGCGGGTGGGGAAACATTCAGTACTTC. This rearrangement joins TRBV5-1 to TRBJ2-4, with 8 positions matching TRBD2. The trim removed 0 bases at V and 6 bases at J, leaving 11 bases unmatched. Germline V gene lookup returns CDR1 SGHRS and CDR2 YFSETQ. This CDR3 region has 17 residues.